Presented here are 2 T cell receptor beta chains from one specimen sequenced in a study of shared clonotypes between healthy human individuals. Using immunoSEQ multiplex PCR, the repertoire was profiled, and TCRdb retains in-frame clones only, with some absent. The table lists some 1,100,000 clones, more than 75% of them singletons. Specimen: memory CD4+ T cells from PBMCs. Subset noted: CD45RA-negative fraction. All receptors derive from a man younger than 30 in good health. Some clones in this sample may be carry-over from other donors' samples.

This chain joins TRBV4-2 and TRBJ2-2; D tentatively reads TRBD1 or TRBD2 (5 bases each). V lost 1 base, J lost 4 bases, and 10 bases lay in between. This CDR3 spans 15 amino acids. CDR1 and CDR2 (germline): LGHNA, YNFKEQ. CDR3 in DNA: TGTGCCAGCAGCCAAGTTAGTGGGGGCACCGGGGAGCTGTTTTTT. It translates to CASSQVSGGTGELFF.

V and J are TRBV27 and TRBJ2-3; 11 nucleotides align to TRBD2. The length of the CDR3 is 15 residues. Germline CDR1 MNHEY, CDR2 SMNVEV (reference sequence). J lost 4 bases, V lost 6 bases, and 6 bases had no gene match. CDR3 amino acids: CASRRLAGGADTQYF. For the CDR3, the DNA is TGTGCCAGCAGAAGGTTAGCGGGAGGGGCAGATACGCAGTATTTT.